A single sample gave rise to the 24 T cell receptor beta chains below, sequenced in a study of shared clonotypes between healthy human individuals. TCRdb keeps only in-frame clones here, not all; method: immunoSEQ multiplex PCR. The table records over 400,000 clones, about 96% of them present only once. Input material: naive CD4+ T cells sorted from blood. Stated subset: CD45RA+ positively selected. Receptor source: a woman aged 25 to 45 in good health.

The chain combines TRBV9 with TRBJ2-3; D possibly corresponds to TRBD1 (5 bases). Germline V gives CDR1 SGDLS, CDR2 YYNGEE. This CDR3 comprises 14 residues. V was cut by 0 bases and J by 5 bases, with 10 bases left in between. CDR3 amino acids: CASSVEGHGDTQYF. CDR3 coding DNA: TGTGCCAGCAGCGTAGAGGGGCATGGAGATACGCAGTATTTT.

This clone has only one observation. This sequence joins TRBV5-4 and TRBJ2-5; 11 bases match TRBD2. The germline V gene has CDR1 SGHNT and CDR2 YYREEE (reference sequence). Trimming at V came to 4 bases and at J to 4 bases, leaving 6 bases not matched to a gene. The CDR3 covers 15 residues. This CDR3 is CASSRVSGRAETQYF. CDR3 in DNA: TGTGCCAGCAGCCGCGTTAGCGGGAGGGCAGAGACCCAGTACTTC.

The gene calls are TRBV10-3 and TRBJ1-2; tentatively, D is TRBD1 (6 bases). Germline assignment: CDR1 ENHRY and CDR2 SYGVKD. The length of the CDR3 is 13 residues. Trimming removed 2 bases at V and 3 bases at J, with 7 bases between. CDR3 in amino acids: CAISEPGDYGYTF. In nucleotides, the CDR3 is TGTGCCATCAGTGAGCCAGGGGACTATGGCTACACCTTC.

This chain connects TRBV19 to TRBJ2-7, with D possibly matching TRBD2 (6 bases). The CDR3 has 17 residues. CDR1 LNHDA and CDR2 SQIVND come from the germline V gene (reference sequence). The ends were cut back, 3 bases at V and 0 bases at J, with 18 bases in the middle. The CDR3 nucleotides are TGTGCCAGTAGTATGGGGCCCCGCGGGGCTTTCTCCTACGAGCAGTACTTC. It translates to CASSMGPRGAFSYEQYF.

The chain recombines TRBV7-7 with TRBJ2-5, with unresolved D. The germline V gene encodes CDR1 SSHAT and CDR2 FNYEAQ (reference sequence). Between the trimmed V and J ends, which lost 2 bases and 0 bases, there was a span of 7 bases. The CDR3 has 14 residues. CDR3 protein: CASSLRVDQETQYF. The CDR3 DNA is TGTGCCAGCAGCTTAAGGGTAGACCAAGAGACCCAGTACTTC.

The chain joins TRBV25-1 to TRBJ1-1, with D hard to call. This CDR3 region has 12 residues. CDR1 and CDR2 (germline): MGHDK, SYGVNS. V lost 4 bases and J 9 bases, leaving 12 bases between the germline ends. CDR3 bases: TGTGCCAGCAGTGTCCGTGACCCAAAAGCTTTCTTT. It is translated as CASSVRDPKAFF.

This sequence joins TRBV19 and TRBJ1-1; perhaps TRBD1 as D (6 bases). V lost 3 bases, J lost 5 bases, and 13 bases lay in between. Per germline, CDR1 LNHDA and CDR2 SQIVND (reference sequence). This CDR3 comprises 14 residues. In nucleotides, the CDR3 is TGTGCCAGTAGTATTTTAGGGGGGGTGACTGAAGCTTTCTTT. Translation: CASSILGGVTEAFF.

The chain carries TRBV27 and TRBJ2-3; D possibly uses TRBD1 or TRBD2 (6 bases each). Trimming cost V 6 bases and J 4 bases, with 17 bases left between them. CDR3 size: 15 residues. Per the germline V gene, CDR1 is MNHEY and CDR2 is SMNVEV (reference sequence). The DNA for the CDR3 is TGTGCCAGCAGCTCAAAGGGGGGAAGCCCAGATACGCAGTATTTT. Residues: CASSSKGGSPDTQYF.

The chain combines TRBV18 with TRBJ2-2, with 8 bases fitting TRBD1. After removal of 3 bases from V and 6 bases from J, the junction contained 6 bases not matched to a gene. The CDR3 spans 15 residues. Germline-derived CDR1 and CDR2 are KGHSH and LQKENI. Here the CDR3 DNA reads TGTGCCAGCTCACCTGGGACAGGTTCCGCCGGGGAGCTGTTTTTT. Amino acids: CASSPGTGSAGELFF.

The CDR3 region is CASRSGGKRETQYF. The CDR3, as DNA: TGTGCCAGCAGGAGCGGGGGGAAGAGAGAGACCCAGTACTTC. The V and J genes are TRBV7-9 and TRBJ2-5, with 9 positions matching TRBD2. CDR1 is SEHNR, CDR2 FQNEAQ, per germline (reference sequence). V shed 6 bases and J 4 bases; nucleotides not matched to a gene: 6. The CDR3 is 14 residues long.

This chain links TRBV27 with TRBJ1-1; D unclear. V lost 3 bases, J lost 4 bases, and 15 bases lay in between. Germline V lookup: CDR1 MNHEY, CDR2 SMNVEV (reference sequence). The CDR3 contains 15 residues. In nucleotides, the CDR3 is TGTGCCAGCAGTTTGATTGTCGAGGGTGTCACTGAAGCTTTCTTT. Its translation is CASSLIVEGVTEAFF.

The chain uses TRBV12-5 and TRBJ2-1, with TRBD1 as a possible D gene (6 bases). From germline, CDR1 is LGHNT and CDR2 FRNRAP. This CDR3 has 12 residues. V was clipped by 6 bases and J by 10 bases, with 13 bases between them. In DNA, the CDR3 is TGTGCTAGTGGCCAGGGGCTGGGGGAGCAGTTCTTC. This encodes CASGQGLGEQFF.

V gene TRBV19 combines with J gene TRBJ2-1; D gene uncertain. V was clipped by 3 bases and J by 6 bases, with 9 bases between them. This CDR3 region has 13 residues. The germline V gene has CDR1 LNHDA and CDR2 SQIVND (reference sequence). CDR3 bases: TGTGCCAGTAGTATCCGGCTCCTCAATGAGCAGTTCTTC. It codes for CASSIRLLNEQFF.

V gene TRBV28 combines with J gene TRBJ1-6; maybe TRBD1 (5 bases). V lost 7 bases and J lost 10, with 23 bases in between. The CDR3 has 16 amino acids. The germline gives CDR1 MDHEN, CDR2 SYDVKM. CDR3 loop: CASIGGQGVPGSPLHF. Written as DNA, the CDR3 is TGTGCCAGCATTGGAGGGCAGGGAGTCCCCGGATCACCCCTCCACTTT.

The V and J genes are TRBV11-2 and TRBJ2-6; 11 bases line up with TRBD1. V was clipped by 5 bases and J by 2 bases; unmatched bases: 8. The CDR3 covers 18 residues. CDR1 SGHAT and CDR2 FQNNGV come from the germline V gene. The CDR3 region has the DNA TGTGCCAGCAGCCAAGGACAGGGGGCTATAGCTGGGGCCAACGTCCTGACTTTC. Its translation: CASSQGQGAIAGANVLTF.

This sequence joins TRBV10-3 and TRBJ1-3; D unresolved. The V gene lost 10 bases and the J gene lost 5 bases, with 18 bases spanning the gap. The CDR3 loop spans 14 amino acids. Germline CDR1 ENHRY, CDR2 SYGVKD. The CDR3 coding sequence is TGTGCCACCGCCCGGGTCCAGGTCCGAAACACCATATATTTT. Protein product: CATARVQVRNTIYF.

The chain uses TRBV9 and TRBJ2-2; no clear D gene. Germline V gives CDR1 SGDLS, CDR2 YYNGEE. The V gene lost 0 bases and the J gene lost 8 bases, with 11 bases spanning the gap. The CDR3 has 14 residues. CDR3: CASSVDRVTGELFF. In nucleotides, the CDR3 is TGTGCCAGCAGCGTAGATCGGGTTACGGGGGAGCTGTTTTTT.

V is TRBV5-6 and J is TRBJ2-5; 11 bases are shared with TRBD2. The germline CDR1 and CDR2 sequences are SGHDT and YYEEEE. The J segment lost 4 bases and the V segment lost 0 bases, leaving 8 bases of the junction unmatched. CDR3 length: 17 residues. The CDR3 protein is CASSLAGLAGGRETQYF. The CDR3 DNA follows: TGTGCCAGCAGCTTGGCAGGTCTAGCGGGAGGTCGAGAGACCCAGTACTTC.

This chain connects TRBV5-1 to TRBJ1-1; the D gene is possibly TRBD1 (6 bases). Germline V gives CDR1 SGHRS, CDR2 YFSETQ. This CDR3 has 14 residues. V was cut by 4 bases and J by 0 bases, with 10 bases left in between. Written as DNA, the CDR3 is TGCGCCAGCAGCAGGGACACCCTGAACACTGAAGCTTTCTTT. It is translated as CASSRDTLNTEAFF. Full variable domain (rest looked up from reference TRBV5-1 and TRBJ1-1): KAGVTQTPRYLIKTRGQQVTLSCSPISGHRSVSWYQQTPGQGLQFLFEYFSETQRNKGNFPGRFSGRQFSNSRSEMNVSTLELGDSALYLCASSRDTLNTEAFFGQGTRLTVV.

Concerning this clone: Other DNA sequences from this sample encode an identical CDR3 as well. The gene calls are TRBV30 and TRBJ1-1, with unresolved D. CDR3 length: 13 residues. The germline V gene encodes CDR1 GTSNPN and CDR2 SVGIG (reference sequence). V was shortened by 0 bases and J by 1 base, with 6 bases between the two germline ends. CDR3 DNA sequence: TGTGCCTGGAGTGTTTCAGAGAACACTGAAGCTTTCTTT. This sequence encodes CAWSVSENTEAFF. The complete variable domain, with remaining parts taken from reference TRBV30 and TRBJ1-1, reads SQTIHQWPATLVQPVGSPLSLECTVEGTSNPNLYWYRQAAGRGLQLLFYSVGIGQISSEVPQNLSASRPQDRQFILSSKKLLLSDSGFYLCAWSVSENTEAFFGQGTRLTVV.

The V and J genes are TRBV7-3 and TRBJ2-1; a weak D match, TRBD1 (6 bases). V lost 2 bases and J lost 0, with 11 bases in between. Germline V gives CDR1 SGHTA, CDR2 FQGTGA. The CDR3 sequence is 16 residues long. CDR3 coding DNA: TGTGCCAGCAGCTTAGGGGGCGGGCCCTCCTACAATGAGCAGTTCTTC. It translates to CASSLGGGPSYNEQFF.

This clone was picked up one time. This chain connects TRBV27 to TRBJ2-4, with 9 positions matching TRBD1. Germline CDR1 reads MNHEY; CDR2 reads SMNVEV (reference sequence). With 5 bases clipped from V and 7 bases from J, the junction kept 12 bases outside the gene matches. This CDR3 region has 16 residues. The CDR3 loop reads CASSLTGGLGSNIQYF. CDR3 bases: TGTGCCAGCAGTCTTACAGGGGGCTTGGGGTCGAACATTCAGTACTTC.

CDR3: CASSQPGTSGSNTGELFF. CDR3 sequence (DNA): TGCGCCAGCAGCCAGCCAGGGACTAGCGGGTCGAACACCGGGGAGCTGTTTTTT. The rearrangement uses TRBV4-1 and TRBJ2-2, with 12 bases that match TRBD2. Germline values: CDR1 MGHRA, CDR2 YSYEKL. This CDR3 comprises 18 residues. V lost 3 bases to trimming and J lost 0 bases; unmatched junction nucleotides: 5.

The chain combines TRBV18 with TRBJ1-5; no definite D call. Germline V gene sequence: CDR1 KGHSH, CDR2 LQKENI. Between the trimmed V and J ends, which lost 3 bases and 2 bases, there was a span of 20 bases. CDR3 length: 18 amino acids. The CDR3 reads CASSPSRRNPGGNQPQHF. The CDR3, as DNA: TGTGCCAGCTCACCCTCCCGACGGAATCCGGGAGGCAATCAGCCCCAGCATTTT.